The clone carrying this TCR beta chain was counted at least ten times. Its antigen remains unknown. The data belong to a study of T cells after yellow fever vaccination. The study's findings and limits: Repertoires obtained by FACS sorting could include abundant clonotypes that entered as contaminants from the bulk population. Post-booster reappearance was seen for most primary-vaccination clones (nearly 97% CD4, roughly 86% CD8).

5'RACE template switching generated TCR cDNA, adding a universal primer site and UMIs. TCRdb recomputed calls from the 5' RACE reads with MiXCR, one row per CDR3 protein. The sample has about 63,000 distinct CDR3 sequences, 7.4% seen once. The germline V gene encodes CDR1 DFQATT and CDR2 SNEGSKA (reference sequence). The CDR3 has 15 residues. V was cut by 2 bases and J by 0 bases, with 11 bases left in between. J is TRBJ1-3 and V is TRBV20-1; D is unresolved. This specimen consisted of CD8+ T cells sorted from PBMCs, obtained 15 days after the yellow fever booster vaccination. The sequence was collected from a man aged 25 to 45 who received the YFV17D yellow fever vaccine. CDR3 residues: CSARPRANSGNTIYF. DNA of the CDR3: TGCAGTGCTAGACCCCGGGCCAACTCTGGAAACACCATATATTTT.